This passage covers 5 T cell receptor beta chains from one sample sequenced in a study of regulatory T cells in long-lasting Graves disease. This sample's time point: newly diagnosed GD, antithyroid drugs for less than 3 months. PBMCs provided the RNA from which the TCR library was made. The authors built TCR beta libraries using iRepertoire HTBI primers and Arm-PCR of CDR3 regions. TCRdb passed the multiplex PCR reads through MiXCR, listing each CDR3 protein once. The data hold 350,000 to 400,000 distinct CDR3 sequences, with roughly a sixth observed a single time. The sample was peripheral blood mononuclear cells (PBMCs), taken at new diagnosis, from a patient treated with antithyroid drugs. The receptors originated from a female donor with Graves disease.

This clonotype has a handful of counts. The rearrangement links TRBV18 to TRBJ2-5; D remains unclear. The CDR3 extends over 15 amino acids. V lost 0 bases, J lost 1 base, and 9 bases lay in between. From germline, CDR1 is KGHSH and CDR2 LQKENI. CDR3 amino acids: CASSPPPGPQETQYF. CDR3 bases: TGTGCCAGCTCACCACCGCCGGGCCCCCAAGAGACCCAGTACTTC.

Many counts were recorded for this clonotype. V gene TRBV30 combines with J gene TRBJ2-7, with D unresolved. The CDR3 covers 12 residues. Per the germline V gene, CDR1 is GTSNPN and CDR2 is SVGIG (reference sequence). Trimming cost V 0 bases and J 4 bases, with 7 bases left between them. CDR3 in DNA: TGTGCCTGGAGTGTCTCTGTATACGAGCAGTACTTC. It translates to CAWSVSVYEQYF.

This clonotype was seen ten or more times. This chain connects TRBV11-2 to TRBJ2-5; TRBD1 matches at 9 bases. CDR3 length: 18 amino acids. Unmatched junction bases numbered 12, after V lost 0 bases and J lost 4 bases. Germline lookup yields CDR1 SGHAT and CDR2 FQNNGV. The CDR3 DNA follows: TGTGCCAGCAGCTTAGATTATCAGTGGAACAGGGGGCGAGAGACCCAGTACTTC. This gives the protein CASSLDYQWNRGRETQYF. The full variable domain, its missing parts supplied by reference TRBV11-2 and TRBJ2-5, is EAGVAQSPRYKIIEKRQSVAFWCNPISGHATLYWYQQILGQGPKLLIQFQNNGVVDDSQLPKDRFSAERLKGVDSTLKIQPAKLEDSAVYLCASSLDYQWNRGRETQYFGPGTRLLVL.

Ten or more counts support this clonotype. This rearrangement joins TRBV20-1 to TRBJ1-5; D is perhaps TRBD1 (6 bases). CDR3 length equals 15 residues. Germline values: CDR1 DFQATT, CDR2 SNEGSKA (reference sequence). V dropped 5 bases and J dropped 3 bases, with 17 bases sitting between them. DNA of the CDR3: TGCAGTGCTCACGGCGGCAGGGGTCACAATCAGCCCCAGCATTTT. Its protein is CSAHGGRGHNQPQHF.

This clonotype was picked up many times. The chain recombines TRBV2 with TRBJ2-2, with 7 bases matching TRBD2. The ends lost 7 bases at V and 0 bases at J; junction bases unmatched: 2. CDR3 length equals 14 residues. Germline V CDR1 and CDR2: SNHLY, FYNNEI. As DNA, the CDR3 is TGTGCCAGCATTGCGGGAGCGAACACCGGGGAGCTGTTTTTT. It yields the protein CASIAGANTGELFF.